This is a list of T cell receptor beta chains from one sample in a study of cytomegalovirus exposure and HLA in healthy donors. Libraries were prepared by immunoSEQ multiplex PCR; TCRdb keeps only in-frame clonotypes and omits some of them. There are about 190,000 clones in the sample; over 70% occur only once, and 3.8% lies in the top ten. The sequencing input was PBMCs. All receptors derive from a man in his fifties or sixties in good health and CMV-seronegative. The CDR3 runs from the conserved cysteine through the conserved F or W. A D gene is named only where the DNA matches it firmly. Clone size is not always given. Where it is, it says once, few, many or a class for expanded clones.

>TRBJ2-3|TRBV27|-|-
TGTGCCAGCAACCTACGGGGAGAAGGGTCCGATACGCAGTATTTT
CASNLRGEGSDTQYF
>TRBJ1-3|TRBV5-6|-|-
TGTGCCAGCAGCTCCGGACAGCGAAACACCATATATTTT
CASSSGQRNTIYF
>TRBJ1-2|TRBV29-1|-|-
TGCAGCGTTGAAGATCCGGCCAGAGGATATGGCTACACCTTC
CSVEDPARGYGYTF
>TRBJ1-1|TRBV19|-|-
TGTGCCAGTAGTATGGCTGCGGGGGCGGCTGAAGCTTTCTTT
CASSMAAGAAEAFF
>TRBJ1-1|TRBV11-2|TRBD1|-
TGTGCCAGCAGCTTTCCCGGGACAGCGAACACTGAAGCTTTCTTT
CASSFPGTANTEAFF
>TRBJ2-7|TRBV4-1|-|-
TGCGCCAGCAGCCAAGGGTTGGGCGGGGGCCCCTACGAGCAGTACTTC
CASSQGLGGGPYEQYF
>TRBJ2-5|TRBV29-1|-|-
TGCAGCGTTGACTCAGGGGCCGAAGAGACCCAGTACTTC
CSVDSGAEETQYF
>TRBJ1-4|TRBV18|-|-
TGTGCCAGCTCGAGACGGGAAGCGGCTGAAAAACTGTTTTTT
CASSRREAAEKLFF
>TRBJ1-5|TRBV27|-|-
TGTGCCAGCAGTTTTTCCGGGACACACCATCAGCCCCAGCATTTT
CASSFSGTHHQPQHF
>TRBJ2-2|TRBV30|TRBD2|-
TGTGCCTTAAGCCCGGGACTAGTTGTATCCGGGGAGCTGTTTTTT
CALSPGLVVSGELFF
>TRBJ2-7|TRBV7-9|-|-
TGTGCCAGCAGCTTAGTAGACGAGCAGTACTTC
CASSLVDEQYF
>TRBJ2-7|TRBV11-3|TRBD1|-
TGTGCCAGCAGCTTGGACAGGAGCTCCTACGAGCAGTACTTC
CASSLDRSSYEQYF
>TRBJ1-1|TRBV5-4|-|-
TGTGCCAGCAGCCAAGGACAGCTGAACACTGAAGCTTTCTTT
CASSQGQLNTEAFF
>TRBJ2-7|TRBV30|-|-
TGTGCCTGGAGTGTGGGGGGGACAGGCTTTCAGTACTTC
CAWSVGGTGFQYF
>TRBJ2-7|TRBV7-2|-|-
TGTGCCAGCAGCTTATATGGCCTTCGAGGCGAGCAGTACTTC
CASSLYGLRGEQYF
>TRBJ1-1|TRBV14|-|-
TGTGCCAGCAGCCAAGATTGGTTGGAGAGTAACACTGAAGCTTTCTTT
CASSQDWLESNTEAFF
>TRBJ2-2|TRBV19|TRBD1|once
TGTGCCAGTAGCGAGGACAGGCGATACACCGGGGAGCTGTTTTTT
CASSEDRRYTGELFF
>TRBJ2-3|TRBV9|-|once
TGTGCCAGCAGCGTAGGGCCGAGGGAAGCAGATACGCAGTATTTT
CASSVGPREADTQYF
>TRBJ2-7|TRBV10-3|-|-
TGTGCCACCACAAGCTCCTACGAGCAGTACTTC
CATTSSYEQYF
>TRBJ1-2|TRBV28|-|-
TGTGCCAGCAGTTTTGGGGGGGGGTCTAACTACGGCTACACCTTC
CASSFGGGSNYGYTF
>TRBJ2-5|TRBV5-4|-|few
TGTGCCAGCAGCCGAGGAGCGGTACAAGAGACCCAGTACTTC
CASSRGAVQETQYF
>TRBJ1-6|TRBV18|TRBD1|-
TGTGCCAGCTCACCAGTCCGGACAGGGGGTAATTCACCCCTCCACTTT
CASSPVRTGGNSPLHF
>TRBJ1-6|TRBV21-1|-|-
TGTGCCAGCAGCCTAGGGGGGACAGGAGATTCACCCCTCCACTTT
CASSLGGTGDSPLHF
>TRBJ2-5|TRBV18|-|few
TGTGCCAGCTCACCCCGGGACCCTAGGGGGGAGACCCAGTACTTC
CASSPRDPRGETQYF
>TRBJ1-2|TRBV10-3|TRBD1|-
TGTGCCATCAGTAACCAGGGGGTTGTCGTTAATGGCTACACCTTC
CAISNQGVVVNGYTF
>TRBJ2-1|TRBV25-1|-|few
TGTGCCAGCAGTGGTCTTTTTAACAATGAGCAGTTCTTC
CASSGLFNNEQFF
>TRBJ1-1|TRBV6-1|-|-
TGTGCCAGCAGAGACCTACAGGGAAACGGCGAAGCTTTCTTT
CASRDLQGNGEAFF
>TRBJ2-1|TRBV7-9|TRBD1|-
TGTTCCAGCAGCTTAGGACAGGGGGGTTACAATGAGCAGTTCTTC
CSSSLGQGGYNEQFF